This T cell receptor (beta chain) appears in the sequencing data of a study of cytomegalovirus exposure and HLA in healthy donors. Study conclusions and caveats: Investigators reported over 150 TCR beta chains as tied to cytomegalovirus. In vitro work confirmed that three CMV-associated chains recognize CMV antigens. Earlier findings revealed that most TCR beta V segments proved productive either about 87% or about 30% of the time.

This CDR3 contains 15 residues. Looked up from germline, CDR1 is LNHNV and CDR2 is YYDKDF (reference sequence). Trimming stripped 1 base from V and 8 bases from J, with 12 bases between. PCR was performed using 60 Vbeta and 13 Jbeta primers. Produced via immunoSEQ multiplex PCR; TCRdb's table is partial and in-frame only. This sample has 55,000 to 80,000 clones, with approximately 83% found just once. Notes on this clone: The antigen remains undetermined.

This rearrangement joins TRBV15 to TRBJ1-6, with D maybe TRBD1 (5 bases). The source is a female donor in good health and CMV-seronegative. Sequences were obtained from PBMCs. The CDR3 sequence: CATSRGGRVDSPLHF. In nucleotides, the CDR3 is TGTGCCACCAGCAGAGGGGGCAGGGTTGATTCACCCCTCCACTTT.